This passage covers 2 T cell receptor beta chains from one sample sequenced in a study of blood T cell repertoires in COVID-19. The protocol was immunoSEQ multiplex PCR, while the TCRdb copy is restricted to in-frame clones and leaves out a portion. This repertoire shows hundreds of thousands of clones, approximately 79% found once; its top ten account for 4.1%. The sequenced material came from PBMCs or T cells enriched from blood (not recorded which). The receptors derive from a man aged 30-40 years with acute COVID-19.

This chain joins TRBV28 and TRBJ1-5; D unresolved. This CDR3 comprises 13 residues. V was shortened by 11 bases and J by 6 bases, with 17 bases between the two germline ends. The germline gives CDR1 MDHEN, CDR2 SYDVKM. In DNA, the CDR3 is TGTGCCGCCCAAGGAGGGATAGCTCAGCCCCAGCATTTT. Translated: CAAQGGIAQPQHF. Supplemented by reference TRBV28 and TRBJ1-5, the full variable domain reads DVKVTQSSRYLVKRTGEKVFLECVQDMDHENMFWYRQDPGLGLRLIYFSYDVKMKEKGDIPEGYSVSREKKERFSLILESASTNQTSMYLCAAQGGIAQPQHFGDGTRLSIL.

This clone was recorded once. The chain combines TRBV7-3 with TRBJ2-1; D not certain. V was shortened by 0 bases and J by 9 bases, with 6 bases between the two germline ends. Germline V gives CDR1 SGHTA, CDR2 FQGTGA. CDR3 size: 12 residues. The CDR3 region has the DNA TGTGCCAGCAGCTTAACGTTCGGTGAGCAGTTCTTC. Encoded protein: CASSLTFGEQFF.